Shown below are 10 T cell receptor beta chains from a single sample sequenced in a study of cytomegalovirus exposure and HLA in healthy donors. The PCR had 60 Vbeta and 13 Jbeta primers. Profiling relied on immunoSEQ multiplex PCR, and the TCRdb table lists in-frame clones only, not all of them. The sample has tens of thousands of clones, around 70% seen once. The material sequenced was PBMCs. The receptors come from a woman in her fifties or sixties in good health and CMV-seropositive.

This clone was seen a few times. V usage is TRBV6-6 and J usage is TRBJ2-1; TRBD2 matches at 15 bases. V shed 4 bases and J 12 bases; nucleotides not matched to a gene: 10. Per the germline V gene, CDR1 is MNHNY and CDR2 is SVGAGI (reference sequence). This CDR3 has 16 amino acids. CDR3 nucleotides: TGTGCCAGCAGTTTCCGGACTAGCGGGGGGGAGGCTGGGCAGTTCTTC. Translating it yields CASSFRTSGGEAGQFF.

The rearrangement uses TRBV5-5 and TRBJ2-7, with D possibly matching TRBD2 (7 bases). Trimming removed 6 bases at V and 5 bases at J, with 18 bases between. Germline V CDR1 and CDR2: SGHKS, YYEKEE (reference sequence). The CDR3 is 14 residues long. Written as DNA, the CDR3 is TGTGCCAGCACCTCCGGGGGGCTCATCAACGAGCAGTACTTC. Translated, it gives CASTSGGLINEQYF. The full variable domain, completed using reference TRBV5-5 and TRBJ2-7, is DAGVTQSPTHLIKTRGQQVTLRCSPISGHKSVSWYQQVLGQGPQFIFQYYEKEERGRGNFPDRFSARQFPNYSSELNVNALLLGDSALYLCASTSGGLINEQYFGPGTRLTVT.

The V and J genes are TRBV15 and TRBJ2-5, with D uncertain. V shed 0 bases and J shed 4 bases, with 6 bases lying between them. The V gene's germline CDR1 is LNHNV and CDR2 YYDKDF (reference sequence). The CDR3 covers 13 residues. The CDR3 DNA reads as TGTGCCACCAGCAGAGACCCAGGAGAGACCCAGTACTTC. This translates into CATSRDPGETQYF. Full variable domain (outside the CDR3, taken from reference TRBV15 and TRBJ2-5): DAMVIQNPRYQVTQFGKPVTLSCSQTLNHNVMYWYQQKSSQAPKLLFHYYDKDFNNEADTPDNFQSRRPNTSFCFLDIRSPGLGDTAMYLCATSRDPGETQYFGPGTRLLVL.

This chain joins TRBV5-1 and TRBJ1-1; weak D call: TRBD1 (6 bases). Germline V gene data show CDR1 as SGHRS and CDR2 as YFSETQ. CDR3 length: 15 residues. The V and J ends lost 4 bases and 1 base respectively, with 14 bases between them. CDR3 DNA sequence: TGCGCCAGCAGCCCTGGGACAAGTTCGAACACTGAAGCTTTCTTT. This encodes CASSPGTSSNTEAFF.

The chain is built from TRBV5-5 and TRBJ2-1; 10 nucleotides align to TRBD2. This CDR3 region has 15 residues. Germline CDR1 reads SGHKS; CDR2 reads YYEKEE (reference sequence). With 1 base clipped from V and 2 bases from J, the junction kept 0 bases outside the gene matches. CDR3 sequence (DNA): TGTGCCAGCAGCTTGAGCGGGGGGGCCTACAATGAGCAGTTCTTC. Its protein product is CASSLSGGAYNEQFF.

A few counts support this clone. A far larger clone is one nucleotide away, so this likely arose from a read error. The chain combines TRBV15 with TRBJ2-7; D might be TRBD1 (6 bases). CDR1 LNHNV and CDR2 YYDKDF come from the germline V gene (reference sequence). This CDR3 is 14 amino acids long. Trimming stripped 10 bases from V and 0 bases from J, with 16 bases between. The CDR3 region is CASATGPTSYEQYF. In DNA form, the CDR3 reads TGTGCCAGCGCGACAGGTCCTACCTCCTACGAGCAGTACTTC.

The gene calls are TRBV9 and TRBJ1-3; maybe TRBD1 (5 bases). The CDR3 runs 15 residues. Germline-derived CDR1 and CDR2 are SGDLS and YYNGEE. V gave up 4 bases and J gave up 0 bases, with 11 bases separating them. CDR3 region: CASSSTTGSGNTIYF. The CDR3 DNA sequence: TGTGCCAGCAGCTCTACAACAGGCTCTGGAAACACCATATATTTT.

The table lists this clone with a few counts. The V call is TRBV7-9, the J call TRBJ2-5; D might be TRBD1 (5 bases). Per germline, CDR1 SEHNR and CDR2 FQNEAQ (reference sequence). Trimming removed 5 bases at V and 4 bases at J, with 11 bases between. CDR3 size: 13 residues. CDR3 amino acids: CASSGAGIETQYF. The DNA of the CDR3 is TGTGCCAGCAGCGGGGCAGGTATAGAGACCCAGTACTTC. Together with reference TRBV7-9 and TRBJ2-5, the CDR3 gives the full variable domain: DTGVSQNPRHKITKRGQNVTFRCDPISEHNRLYWYRQTLGQGPEFLTYFQNEAQLEKSRLLSDRFSAERPKGSFSTLEIQRTEQGDSAMYLCASSGAGIETQYFGPGTRLLVL.

The rearrangement uses TRBV12-5 and TRBJ1-2; 9 bases align to TRBD1. V lost 5 bases to trimming and J lost 0 bases; unmatched junction nucleotides: 10. Germline V gene lookup returns CDR1 LGHNT and CDR2 FRNRAP. CDR3 length equals 17 residues. CDR3 sequence reads: CASGPGQGFTTNYGYTF. For the CDR3, the DNA is TGTGCTAGTGGTCCTGGACAGGGGTTCACAACTAACTATGGCTACACCTTC.

The chain employs TRBV10-3 and TRBJ1-2; tentatively, D is TRBD1 (5 bases). The CDR3 loop spans 14 amino acids. Germline assignment: CDR1 ENHRY and CDR2 SYGVKD. The ends were cut back, 8 bases at V and 5 bases at J, with 18 bases in the middle. CDR3 nucleotides: TGTGCCATCTCGGGGGGAAGCGATGAATATGGCTACACCTTC. Protein product: CAISGGSDEYGYTF.